A single sample gave rise to the 30 T cell receptor beta chains below, sequenced in a study of T cells in Graves' hyperthyroidism and ophthalmopathy. RNA transcripts provided the source from which TCR beta CDR3 regions were amplified. An initial round of RT-PCR targeting the TCR CDR3 relied on the HTBI primer set. TCRdb reanalysed the multiplex PCR reads using MiXCR and keeps one entry per CDR3 protein. The table includes fewer than 700,000 distinct CDR3 sequences, roughly 16% detected once. The sequencing input was blood. The receptors were gathered from a young woman with Graves' hyperthyroidism.

The rearrangement uses TRBV12-3 or TRBV12-4 and TRBJ1-6; maybe TRBD1 (5 bases). Trimming took 6 bases from V and 1 from J, leaving 10 bases between them. The CDR3 loop spans 15 amino acids. DNA of the CDR3: TGTGCCAGCAGGTCCGACAGATCCTATAATTCACCCCTCCACTTT. It is translated as CASRSDRSYNSPLHF.

This sequence joins TRBV28 and TRBJ1-5; D remains ambiguous. The CDR3 contains 16 residues. The germline V gene has CDR1 MDHEN and CDR2 SYDVKM. The V and J ends lost 3 bases and 0 bases respectively, with 12 bases between them. The CDR3 is CASSFRARYSNQPQHF. CDR3 DNA: TGTGCCAGCAGTTTCCGAGCCAGATATAGCAATCAGCCCCAGCATTTT.

A single count supports this clonotype. The gene calls are TRBV2 and TRBJ2-1; 11 positions match TRBD2. Trimming took 5 bases from V and 5 from J; bases not matched to a gene: 5. There are 15 residues in the CDR3. Looked up from germline, CDR1 is SNHLY and CDR2 is FYNNEI. CDR3 sequence (DNA): TGTGCCAGCAGTCAAACGGGACTAGCGGACAATGAGCAGTTCTTC. Translation: CASSQTGLADNEQFF.

This clonotype was picked up many times. The CDR3 sequence: CAWSGLRGETQYF. CDR3 DNA: TGTGCCTGGAGTGGTCTTAGAGGAGAGACCCAGTACTTC. The rearrangement uses TRBV30 and TRBJ2-5; D not certain. The CDR3 is 13 residues long. Germline V gives CDR1 GTSNPN, CDR2 SVGIG (reference sequence). Trimming cost V 1 base and J 4 bases, with 10 bases left between them.

This clonotype has a count of ten or more. V usage is TRBV7-2 and J usage is TRBJ2-7; tentatively, D is TRBD1 or TRBD2 (5 bases each). V was pared by 5 bases and J by 5 bases, with 16 bases between. Germline values: CDR1 SGHTA, CDR2 FQGNSA. The CDR3 covers 14 residues. CDR3 amino acids: CASSPPPEGHEQYF. The CDR3 DNA reads TGTGCCAGCAGCCCTCCCCCCGAGGGGCACGAGCAGTACTTC.

This clonotype appeared many times. The chain is built from TRBV27 and TRBJ2-1; 13 bases agree with TRBD2. The CDR3 covers 16 residues. The V segment lost 4 bases and the J segment 6 bases; nucleotides outside the gene matches: 6. Germline V lookup: CDR1 MNHEY, CDR2 SMNVEV (reference sequence). CDR3 sequence reads: CASSWGGLAGSNEQFF. In DNA, the CDR3 is TGTGCCAGCAGTTGGGGGGGACTAGCGGGGTCCAATGAGCAGTTCTTC.

To note about this clonotype: This may be a read error: a much more frequent sequence differs by one nucleotide. V and J are TRBV20-1 and TRBJ2-2, with TRBD2 matching over 8 bases. The CDR3 sequence is 16 residues long. Germline V gene sequence: CDR1 DFQATT, CDR2 SNEGSKA (reference sequence). After removal of 2 bases from V and 3 bases from J, the junction contained 8 bases not matched to a gene. The DNA for the CDR3 is TGCAGTGCTAGACCCCCGGGGGGGGCCTACACCGGGGAGCTGTTTTTT. Amino acids: CSARPPGGAYTGELFF.

The chain couples TRBV7-2 to TRBJ2-1; D perhaps matches TRBD2 (5 bases). Between the trimmed V and J ends, which lost 2 bases and 7 bases, there was a span of 12 bases. CDR3 size: 14 residues. CDR1 is SGHTA, CDR2 FQGNSA, per germline. The CDR3 here is CASSLRGPENEQFF. Written as DNA, the CDR3 is TGTGCCAGCAGCTTACGAGGGCCGGAGAATGAGCAGTTCTTC.

As concerns this clonotype: This may arise from a read error, as a much more abundant clone is one base away. J is TRBJ2-3 and V is TRBV24-1, with 8 bases matching TRBD2. Germline CDR1 is KGHDR and CDR2 is SFDVKD. This CDR3 region has 17 residues. Unmatched junction bases numbered 4, after V lost 0 bases and J lost 0 bases. The CDR3 region is CATSDLRTSLSTDTQYF. The CDR3 DNA reads as TGTGCCACCAGTGATTTGAGGACTAGCTTGAGCACAGATACGCAGTATTTT.

This clonotype has at least ten counts. The V gene is TRBV12-3 or TRBV12-4, the J gene TRBJ2-3, with TRBD1 identical over 7 bases. The CDR3 is made up of 13 amino acids. V lost 7 bases to trimming and J lost 4 bases; unmatched junction nucleotides: 5. This CDR3 is CASNRQGADTQYF. DNA of the CDR3: TGTGCCAGCAACCGACAGGGTGCAGATACGCAGTATTTT.

This CDR3 reads CASSLSLGVNTEAFF. As DNA, the CDR3 is TGTGCCAGCAGTTTATCGCTCGGGGTAAATACTGAAGCTTTCTTT. This chain uses TRBV27 with TRBJ1-1; no definite D call. V was clipped by 0 bases and J by 5 bases, with 13 bases between them. The germline V gene has CDR1 MNHEY and CDR2 SMNVEV (reference sequence). The CDR3 length is 15 residues.

This clonotype was picked up many times. The rearrangement joins TRBV11-3 to TRBJ2-1, with 7 bases lining up with TRBD2. The trim removed 4 bases at V and 7 bases at J, leaving 7 bases unmatched. Germline V lookup: CDR1 SGHNT, CDR2 YENEEA. The CDR3 covers 14 residues. The CDR3 is CASSWGGSQNEQFF. CDR3 nucleotide sequence: TGTGCCAGCAGCTGGGGCGGGAGTCAAAATGAGCAGTTCTTC.

This clonotype was counted ten times or more. This sequence joins TRBV12-3 or TRBV12-4 and TRBJ1-2, with D maybe TRBD1 (5 bases). V was shortened by 6 bases and J by 3 bases, with 11 bases between the two germline ends. The CDR3 contains 13 residues. The DNA for the CDR3 is TGTGCCAGCAGGGCGACAGCGTACTATGGCTACACCTTC. The encoded protein is CASRATAYYGYTF.

This clonotype appeared many times. The CDR3 coding sequence is TGTGCCAGCAGTTTAATTGGAAGGGGAGAATATGGCTACACCTTC. It translates to CASSLIGRGEYGYTF. The rearrangement joins TRBV27 to TRBJ1-2; D is possibly TRBD1 (5 bases). Germline CDR1 is MNHEY and CDR2 is SMNVEV (reference sequence). Between the trimmed V and J ends, which lost 2 bases and 5 bases, there was a span of 15 bases. The CDR3 is made up of 15 amino acids.

This clonotype was detected a few times. The V call is TRBV11-2, the J call TRBJ1-2, with D uncertain. The CDR3 has 14 residues. Trimming removed 0 bases at V and 4 bases at J, with 9 bases between. Germline V gene data show CDR1 as SGHAT and CDR2 as FQNNGV. The DNA of the CDR3 is TGTGCCAGCAGCTTAGACCCAACGGGCTATGGCTACACCTTC. The encoded protein is CASSLDPTGYGYTF. The full variable domain, rest sourced from reference TRBV11-2 and TRBJ1-2, is EAGVAQSPRYKIIEKRQSVAFWCNPISGHATLYWYQQILGQGPKLLIQFQNNGVVDDSQLPKDRFSAERLKGVDSTLKIQPAKLEDSAVYLCASSLDPTGYGYTFGSGTRLTVV.

This clonotype was picked up many times. The chain recombines TRBV28 with TRBJ2-1; TRBD1 matches at 8 bases. The CDR3 is 16 amino acids. Germline values: CDR1 MDHEN, CDR2 SYDVKM. The junction had 15 bases not matched to a gene; V was cut back by 6 bases and J by 8 bases. As DNA, the CDR3 is TGTGCCAGCAGCAACCTCTTGGACAGGGATCTCTATGAGCAGTTCTTC. This codes for CASSNLLDRDLYEQFF.

This clonotype was counted only a few times. The V gene is TRBV6-1, the J gene TRBJ1-2; 12 nucleotides match TRBD1. The length of the CDR3 is 16 residues. Germline CDR1 reads MNHNS; CDR2 reads SASEGT. With 5 bases clipped from V and 2 bases from J, the junction kept 6 bases outside the gene matches. CDR3 DNA: TGTGCCAGCAGTCCGGGACAGGGGGCCCCAAACTATGGCTACACCTTC. Translating gives CASSPGQGAPNYGYTF.

There are many counts of this clonotype. The rearrangement uses TRBV6-1 and TRBJ2-7; possibly TRBD1 or TRBD2 for D (5 bases each). This CDR3 region has 15 residues. Germline V CDR1 and CDR2: MNHNS, SASEGT. Between the trimmed V and J ends, which lost 1 base and 2 bases, there was a span of 12 bases. As DNA, the CDR3 is TGTGCCAGCAGTGAAGAGGCAGGGAGTGCCTACGAGCAGTACTTC. It encodes CASSEEAGSAYEQYF.

In its sample, this clonotype was seen many times. The chain employs TRBV15 and TRBJ2-3; D may be TRBD2 (6 bases). Per the germline V gene, CDR1 is LNHNV and CDR2 is YYDKDF (reference sequence). This CDR3 has 18 residues. V lost 7 bases to trimming and J lost 1 base, with 24 bases between them. The CDR3 DNA follows: TGTGCCACCAAGCCATGGATTACTAGCAAAAGTCGCACAGATACGCAGTATTTT. It codes for CATKPWITSKSRTDTQYF.

This clonotype was seen a handful of times. The CDR3 nucleotides read TGTGCCAGCAGCGTTGACTGGACTACTGAGCAGTTCTTC. This encodes CASSVDWTTEQFF. The chain is built from TRBV9 and TRBJ2-1, with D possibly matching TRBD2 (6 bases). CDR3 length: 13 amino acids. CDR1 is SGDLS and CDR2 is YYNGEE in the germline V gene. V lost 2 bases and J lost 9, with 12 bases in between.

This clonotype was counted many times. The chain carries TRBV6-1 and TRBJ1-1, with TRBD1 as a possible D gene (5 bases). The CDR3 length is 13 residues. Germline CDR1 MNHNS, CDR2 SASEGT. V was trimmed by 7 bases and J by 4 bases, leaving 13 bases between them. CDR3 in DNA: TGTGCCAGCATTCTCAGGGAGAGCACTGAAGCTTTCTTT. This encodes CASILRESTEAFF.

This chain connects TRBV7-2 to TRBJ1-1, with D unclear. CDR1 SGHTA and CDR2 FQGNSA come from the germline V gene. V lost 4 bases to trimming and J lost 1 base, with 7 bases between them. The CDR3 length is 13 residues. CDR3 coding DNA: TGTGCCAGCAGCTCCCATCCGAACACTGAAGCTTTCTTT. This encodes CASSSHPNTEAFF.

The chain carries TRBV6-1 and TRBJ2-3; D unclear. Germline CDR1 MNHNS, CDR2 SASEGT. V shed 2 bases and J shed 6 bases, with 15 bases lying between them. The CDR3 consists of 15 residues. The CDR3 DNA reads as TGTGCCAGCAGTGAATCACACCCTCGGATGGATACGCAGTATTTT. Residues: CASSESHPRMDTQYF.

Ten or more counts support this clonotype. The chain carries TRBV27 and TRBJ2-1; D remains ambiguous. V was shortened by 6 bases and J by 10 bases, with 16 bases between the two germline ends. This CDR3 spans 13 amino acids. Looked up from germline, CDR1 is MNHEY and CDR2 is SMNVEV (reference sequence). This CDR3 reads CASRRLGDEEQFF. CDR3 in DNA: TGTGCCAGCAGACGCCTTGGAGACGAAGAGCAGTTCTTC.

This clonotype was detected ten times or more. The chain employs TRBV28 and TRBJ1-2; D unclear. CDR3 length: 14 amino acids. The V gene lost 8 bases and the J gene lost 1 base, with 14 bases spanning the gap. CDR1 and CDR2 (germline): MDHEN, SYDVKM. The CDR3 loop reads CASSSKRFNYGYTF. The CDR3 DNA reads TGTGCCAGCTCGTCGAAGCGGTTTAACTATGGCTACACCTTC.

The chain couples TRBV20-1 to TRBJ1-2, with 9 bases fitting TRBD1. The germline V gene encodes CDR1 DFQATT and CDR2 SNEGSKA (reference sequence). This CDR3 comprises 14 residues. J was trimmed by 4 bases and V by 5 bases; bases with no gene match: 8. As DNA, the CDR3 is TGCAGTGCTTCCGACCGGACAGGGGTCTATGGCTACACCTTC. Protein product: CSASDRTGVYGYTF.

The J gene is TRBJ2-1, the V gene TRBV28; D is perhaps TRBD2 (6 bases). CDR3 size: 15 residues. Germline assignment: CDR1 MDHEN and CDR2 SYDVKM. Trimming pared 2 bases from V and 12 bases from J, leaving 20 bases between. CDR3 amino acids: CASSLPGRLTAVQFF. The CDR3 nucleotides are TGTGCCAGCAGTTTACCGGGGAGGCTGACGGCGGTGCAGTTCTTC.

The chain couples TRBV20-1 to TRBJ2-7; possibly TRBD2 for D (6 bases). V was shortened by 1 base and J by 0 bases, with 10 bases between the two germline ends. Germline V gene lookup returns CDR1 DFQATT and CDR2 SNEGSKA (reference sequence). The length of the CDR3 is 14 residues. The chain's CDR3 is CSARAGVFSYEQYF. As DNA, the CDR3 is TGCAGTGCTAGAGCGGGGGTGTTCTCCTACGAGCAGTACTTC.

This clonotype was recorded many times. V is TRBV2 and J is TRBJ2-5; no firm D call. This CDR3 region has 15 residues. CDR1 and CDR2 (germline): SNHLY, FYNNEI. Trimming removed 5 bases at V and 3 bases at J, with 16 bases between. The CDR3, as DNA: TGTGCCAGCAGTCTTCCCGCAGGCGGAAAAGAGACCCAGTACTTC. Its translation is CASSLPAGGKETQYF.

This clonotype has ten or more counts. This chain uses TRBV5-1 with TRBJ1-2, with D possibly being TRBD1 (5 bases). The V end lost 3 bases, the J end lost 2 bases, and 11 bases lay between the germline ends. Germline lookup yields CDR1 SGHRS and CDR2 YFSETQ. The CDR3 runs to 14 residues. The CDR3 DNA sequence: TGCGCCAGCAGCTCGGGCAGGGCAAACTATGGCTACACCTTC. Amino acid sequence: CASSSGRANYGYTF.